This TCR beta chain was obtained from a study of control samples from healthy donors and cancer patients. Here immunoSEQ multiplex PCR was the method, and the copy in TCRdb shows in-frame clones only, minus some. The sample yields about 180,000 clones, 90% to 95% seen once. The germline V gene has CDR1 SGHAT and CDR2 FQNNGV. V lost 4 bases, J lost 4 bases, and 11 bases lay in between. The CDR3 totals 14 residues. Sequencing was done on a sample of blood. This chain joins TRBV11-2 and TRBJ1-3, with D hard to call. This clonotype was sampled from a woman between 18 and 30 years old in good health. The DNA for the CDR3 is TGTGCCAGCAGCTCCCCCCTCATAGGAAACACCATATATTTT. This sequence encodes CASSSPLIGNTIYF.